This section outlines one TCR beta chain sequence together with its context. The antigen is undetermined. A single record per CDR3 protein comes from TCRdb applying MiXCR to the 5' RACE reads. The table includes around 680,000 distinct CDR3 sequences, over 8.5% detected once. The CDR3 covers 15 residues. The germline V gene encodes CDR1 SGHVS and CDR2 FNYEAQ. The trim removed 3 bases at V and 0 bases at J, leaving 1 base unmatched. These data originate in a study of identical twins. The study's findings and limits: Whereas memory repertoires showed no such difference, abundant cord blood beta clonotypes carried fewer insertions. For out-of-frame alpha sequences shared by twins, low generation probability was in excess.

All of the donors were Caucasians in good health. These records were also assigned to another study, of yellow fever vaccine responses in identical twins.

This TCR derives from a woman younger than 30 in good health. The J gene is TRBJ2-2, the V gene TRBV7-6; 7 bases are a match to TRBD2. Material: PBMCs. CDR3 nucleotide sequence: TGTGCCAGCAGCTTTGGGACTACGAACACCGGGGAGCTGTTTTTT. As protein: CASSFGTTNTGELFF.